This T cell receptor beta chain was captured in a study of beta chain features in type 1 diabetes. Points from the study as a whole: TCRB CDR3 length was moderately but significantly reduced in all four CD4+ subsets of Type 1 diabetes patients.

Trimming removed 4 bases at V and 7 bases at J, with 17 bases between. This CDR3 contains 14 residues. Germline assignment: CDR1 SGDLS and CDR2 YYNGEE. This clone has more than one count but fewer than ten. Its antigen remains unidentified. Expressed TCRB transcripts were sequenced after all isolated RNA was converted to cDNA. Sequencing was performed with immunoSEQ multiplex PCR; in TCRdb, only in-frame clones are kept and a portion is missing. Of a few hundred thousand clones listed, approximately 13% are singletons. The V call is TRBV9, the J call TRBJ1-2; D is perhaps TRBD1 (6 bases). The TCR originated in a young man in good health. Sequencing used naive CD4+ T cells from blood. For the CDR3, the DNA is TGTGCCAGCAGCCCGACTCAGGGGCGGATTGGCTACACCTTC. It encodes CASSPTQGRIGYTF.